This T cell receptor (beta chain) is from a study of blood T cells in healthy people across ages. Using a J-beta primer mix together with a sample-barcoded 5' primer, a second PCR was run for roughly 6 to 12 cycles. In TCRdb, the 5' RACE reads were re-called with MiXCR into one record per CDR3 protein. In the table there are around 1,000,000 distinct CDR3 sequences, approximately 26% of which are singletons. Notes on the study in general: TCR beta diversity correlated strongly with naive T cell percentage.

This clonotype was recorded only once. Its antigen is currently unknown. The same sample was also studied in work on T cells of mothers and their children. From that second work: Samples came from a few healthy Caucasian mothers and their six children.

The receptor was derived from a girl aged 2 to 10 in good health. The specimen sequenced was blood.

CDR3 sequence: CSVRPGGQQETQYF. The CDR3 DNA reads TGCAGTGTTAGGCCCGGAGGACAGCAAGAGACCCAGTACTTC. This chain connects TRBV20-1 to TRBJ2-5; a possible D gene is TRBD1 (6 bases). V was shortened by 7 bases and J by 2 bases, with 17 bases between the two germline ends. Per the germline V gene, CDR1 is DFQATT and CDR2 is SNEGSKA (reference sequence). The CDR3 covers 14 residues.